The present T cell receptor (beta chain) was sequenced within a study of T cell responses to AZD1222 COVID-19 vaccine. About the research overall: Second-dose timings of about 4 or about 12 weeks were pooled. Study-level points and caveats: Donors were chiefly white British, with a greater number of females, and clonal diversity was perhaps underestimated. Just a handful of AZD1222 recipients were seropositive at baseline. The study reported that nearly half of spike-specific TCRs target unmutated variant regions.

Libraries were prepared by immunoSEQ multiplex PCR; TCRdb keeps only in-frame clonotypes and omits some of them. The sample has 150,000 or so clones; 70% to 90% are singletons. The V end lost 2 bases, the J end lost 6 bases, and 19 bases lay between the germline ends. Germline V gene lookup returns CDR1 MRHNA and CDR2 SNTAGT. The CDR3 loop spans 17 amino acids. In regard to this clone: What it binds is unknown.

The clonotype comes from an adult in good health. V is TRBV6-4 and J is TRBJ2-2, with a tentative D call TRBD2 (7 bases). Sequenced here: peripheral blood, sampled on day 0 of AZD1222 vaccination. The CDR3 reads CASSDGGGRRGSGELFF. The CDR3 DNA reads as TGTGCCAGCAGTGACGGCGGGGGCAGAAGGGGATCCGGGGAGCTGTTTTTT.